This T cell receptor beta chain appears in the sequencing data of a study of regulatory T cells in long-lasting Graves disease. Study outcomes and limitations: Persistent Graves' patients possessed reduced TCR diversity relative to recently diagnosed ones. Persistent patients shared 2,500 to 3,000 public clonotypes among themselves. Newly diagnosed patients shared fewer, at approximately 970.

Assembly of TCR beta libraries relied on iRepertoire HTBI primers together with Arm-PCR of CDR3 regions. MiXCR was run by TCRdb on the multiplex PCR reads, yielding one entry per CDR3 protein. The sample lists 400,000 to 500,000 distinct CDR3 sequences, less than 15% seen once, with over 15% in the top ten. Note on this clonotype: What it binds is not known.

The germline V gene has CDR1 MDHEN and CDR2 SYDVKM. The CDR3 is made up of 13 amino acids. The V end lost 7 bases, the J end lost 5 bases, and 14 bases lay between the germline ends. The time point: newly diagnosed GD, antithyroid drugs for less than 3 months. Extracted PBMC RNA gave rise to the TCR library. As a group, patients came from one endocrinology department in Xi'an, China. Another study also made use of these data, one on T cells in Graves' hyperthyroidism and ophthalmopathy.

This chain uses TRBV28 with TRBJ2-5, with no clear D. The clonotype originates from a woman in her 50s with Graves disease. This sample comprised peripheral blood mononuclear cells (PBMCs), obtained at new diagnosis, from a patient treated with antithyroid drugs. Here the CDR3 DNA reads TGTGCCAGCACCTCTAGTAGAGAGGAGACCCAGTACTTC. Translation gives CASTSSREETQYF.